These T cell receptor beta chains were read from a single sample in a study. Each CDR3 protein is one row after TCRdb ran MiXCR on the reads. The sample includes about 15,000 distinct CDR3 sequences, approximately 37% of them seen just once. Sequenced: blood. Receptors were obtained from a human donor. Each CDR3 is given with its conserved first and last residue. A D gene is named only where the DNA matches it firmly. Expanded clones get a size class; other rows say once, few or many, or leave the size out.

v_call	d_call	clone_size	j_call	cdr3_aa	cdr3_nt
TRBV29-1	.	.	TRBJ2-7	CSVATEYEQYF	TGCAGCGTTGCGACAGAATACGAGCAGTACTTC
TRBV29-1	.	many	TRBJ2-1	CSGTYNEQFF	TGCAGCGGTACATACAATGAGCAGTTCTTC
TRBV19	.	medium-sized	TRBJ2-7	CASSMGRGAYEQYF	TGTGCCAGTAGTATGGGACGGGGTGCTTACGAGCAGTACTTC
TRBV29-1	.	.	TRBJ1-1	CSVAEGRNSEAFF	TGCAGCGTTGCAGAGGGGAGGAACTCTGAAGCTTTCTTT
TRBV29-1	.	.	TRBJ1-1	CSAGVGPGTEAFF	TGCAGCGCCGGGGTCGGGCCGGGAACTGAAGCTTTCTTT
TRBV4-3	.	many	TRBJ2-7	CASSQKFPTRAYEQYF	TGCGCCAGCAGCCAAAAATTCCCGACTAGGGCCTACGAGCAGTACTTC
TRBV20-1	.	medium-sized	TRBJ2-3	CSAPPYSRTDTQYF	TGCAGTGCTCCACCCTATTCCCGCACAGATACGCAGTATTTT
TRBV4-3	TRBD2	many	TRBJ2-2	CASSQGPSGNTGELFF	TGCGCCAGCAGCCAAGGTCCTAGCGGTAACACCGGGGAGCTGTTTTTT
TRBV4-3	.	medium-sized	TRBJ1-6	CASKGYNSPLHF	TGCGCCAGCAAGGGATATAATTCACCCCTCCACTTT
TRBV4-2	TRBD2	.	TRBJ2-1	CASSQDPLAGAEQFF	TGTGCCAGCAGCCAAGATCCCCTAGCGGGAGCTGAGCAGTTCTTC
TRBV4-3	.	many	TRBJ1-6	CASSQDGEGGGSPLHF	TGCGCCAGCAGCCAAGATGGGGAGGGCGGCGGTTCACCCCTCCACTTT
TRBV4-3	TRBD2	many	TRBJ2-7	CASSQLIAGTYEQYF	TGCGCCAGCAGCCAACTGATAGCGGGAACCTACGAGCAGTACTTC
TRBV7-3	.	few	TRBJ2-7	CASSVQAGGREQYF	TGTGCCAGCAGCGTACAAGCGGGCGGGCGCGAGCAGTACTTC
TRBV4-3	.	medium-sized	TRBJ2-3	CASSQASYGSTDTQYF	TGCGCCAGCAGCCAAGCGTCGTACGGCAGCACAGATACGCAGTATTTT
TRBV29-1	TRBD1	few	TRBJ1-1	CSVEDGGQGVPEAFF	TGCAGCGTTGAAGATGGGGGACAGGGTGTCCCTGAAGCTTTCTTT
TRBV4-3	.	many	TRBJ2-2	CASSPRTETGELFF	TGCGCCAGCAGCCCGCGGACTGAAACCGGGGAGCTGTTTTTT
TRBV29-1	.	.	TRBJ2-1	CSLSGSYNEQFF	TGCAGCCTTAGCGGATCCTACAATGAGCAGTTCTTC
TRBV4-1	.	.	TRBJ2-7	CASSQVALLQYF	TGCGCCAGCAGCCAAGTTGCCCTCCTGCAGTACTTC
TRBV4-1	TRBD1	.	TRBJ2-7	CASSQGAGQGAEQYF	TGCGCCAGCAGCCAAGGAGCGGGACAGGGAGCCGAGCAGTACTTC
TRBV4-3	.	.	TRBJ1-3	CASSQDGSGNTIYF	TGCGCCAGCAGCCAAGATGGGTCTGGAAACACCATATATTTT
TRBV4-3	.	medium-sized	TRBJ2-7	CASSQDLASSEQYF	TGCGCCAGCAGCCAAGATCTCGCTAGTTCCGAGCAGTACTTC
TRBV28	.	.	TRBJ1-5	CASSLWTPRPQRMPNNQPRHF	TGTGCCAGCAGTTTATGGACCCCCCGGCCACAGAGGATGCCTAACAATCAGCCCCGGCATTTT
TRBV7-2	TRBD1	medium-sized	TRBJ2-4	CASSDTGQGLNIQYF	TGTGCCAGCAGCGATACGGGACAGGGCCTTAACATTCAGTACTTC
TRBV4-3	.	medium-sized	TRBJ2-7	CASSHGAGSYEQYF	TGCGCCAGCAGCCATGGTGCGGGTAGCTACGAGCAGTACTTC
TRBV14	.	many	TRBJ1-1	CASSQVSMSVLYGEAFF	TGTGCCAGCAGCCAAGTTTCTATGAGCGTTTTATACGGTGAAGCTTTCTTT
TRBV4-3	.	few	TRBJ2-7	CASSQDPTGDDPYEQYF	TGCGCCAGCAGCCAAGATCCAACAGGCGACGACCCTTACGAGCAGTACTTC
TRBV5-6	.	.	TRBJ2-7	CAAMEGNSYEQYF	TGTGCCGCCATGGAGGGTAACTCCTACGAGCAGTACTTC
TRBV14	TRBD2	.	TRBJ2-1	CASSQRLAEYNEQFF	TGTGCCAGCAGCCAACGACTAGCGGAATACAATGAGCAGTTCTTC
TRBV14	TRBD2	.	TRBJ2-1	CASSQETSGGFYNEQFF	TGTGCCAGCAGCCAAGAGACTAGCGGGGGGTTCTACAATGAGCAGTTCTTC
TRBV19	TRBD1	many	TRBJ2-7	CASSMGQGYEQYF	TGTGCCAGTAGTATGGGACAGGGCTACGAGCAGTACTTC
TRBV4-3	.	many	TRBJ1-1	CASSLGPEAFF	TGCGCCAGCAGCTTGGGACCTGAAGCTTTCTTT
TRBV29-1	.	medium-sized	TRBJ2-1	CSVVGFGPYNEQFF	TGCAGCGTCGTTGGATTCGGTCCCTACAATGAGCAGTTCTTC
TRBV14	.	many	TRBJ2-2	CASSQEGPRAGELFF	TGTGCCAGCAGCCAAGAGGGTCCCAGGGCCGGGGAGCTGTTTTTT